The rows below give T cell receptor beta chains drawn from one sample of a study of blood T cell repertoires in COVID-19. Repertoires were generated with immunoSEQ multiplex PCR, while TCRdb's copy carries only in-frame clones and drops some. The table has about 260,000 clones, over 65% seen once. The sample consisted of peripheral blood. The receptors stem from a man in his fifties or sixties who had recovered from COVID-19. Both conserved end residues are part of each CDR3. D genes are given only for firm matches. Only part of the rows carry a size: once, few, many, or a class if the clone is expanded.

d_gene: .
v_gene: TRBV21-1
j_gene: TRBJ1-2
abundance: .
CDR3nt: TGTGCCAGAAAGGACAGGGCAGGGTATGGCTACACCTTC
CDR3aa: CARKDRAGYGYTF

d_gene: TRBD2
v_gene: TRBV29-1
j_gene: TRBJ2-5
abundance: .
CDR3nt: TGCAGCGTTCTTTTCCTAGCGGCACCCCAGACCCAGTACTTC
CDR3aa: CSVLFLAAPQTQYF

d_gene: .
v_gene: TRBV6-5
j_gene: TRBJ2-3
abundance: .
CDR3nt: TGTGCCAGCAGCCTCGGTCCCCCAGATACGCAGTATTTT
CDR3aa: CASSLGPPDTQYF

d_gene: .
v_gene: TRBV6-5
j_gene: TRBJ1-2
abundance: .
CDR3nt: TGTGCCAGCAGTTCCATCGGCGGGGGCTACACCTTC
CDR3aa: CASSSIGGGYTF

d_gene: .
v_gene: TRBV19
j_gene: TRBJ1-5
abundance: .
CDR3nt: TGTGCCAGTAGTATTGCGTCCCATCAGCCCCAGCATTTT
CDR3aa: CASSIASHQPQHF

d_gene: TRBD1
v_gene: TRBV30
j_gene: TRBJ1-3
abundance: .
CDR3nt: TGTGCCAGAAAGGGGGCCTCTGGAAACACCATATATTTT
CDR3aa: CARKGASGNTIYF

d_gene: TRBD1
v_gene: TRBV9
j_gene: TRBJ1-2
abundance: .
CDR3nt: TGTGCCAGCAGCGTAACAGGGGACTATGGCTACACCTTC
CDR3aa: CASSVTGDYGYTF

d_gene: .
v_gene: TRBV5-8
j_gene: TRBJ2-7
abundance: .
CDR3nt: TGTGCCAGCAGCTTGGTCCGTTACGAGCAGTACTTC
CDR3aa: CASSLVRYEQYF

d_gene: .
v_gene: TRBV5-1
j_gene: TRBJ2-7
abundance: .
CDR3nt: TGCGCCAGCAGCTTCATAGGGGACTACGAGCAGTACTTC
CDR3aa: CASSFIGDYEQYF

d_gene: TRBD2
v_gene: TRBV5-4
j_gene: TRBJ2-5
abundance: .
CDR3nt: TGTGCCAGCAGCCCAGGGAAGCGGGGGGACTTCCGGGAGACCCAGTACTTC
CDR3aa: CASSPGKRGDFRETQYF

d_gene: TRBD1
v_gene: TRBV12-5
j_gene: TRBJ2-3
abundance: .
CDR3nt: TGTGCTAGTGGTTGGGGACAGGGGGCAAAAGATACGCAGTATTTT
CDR3aa: CASGWGQGAKDTQYF

d_gene: .
v_gene: TRBV7-6
j_gene: TRBJ2-1
abundance: .
CDR3nt: TGTGCCAGCAGCTTAAGTGGGGGGACGAGCTCCTACAATGAGCAGTTCTTC
CDR3aa: CASSLSGGTSSYNEQFF

d_gene: TRBD1
v_gene: TRBV2
j_gene: TRBJ1-6
abundance: .
CDR3nt: TGTGCCAGCACTTTTCAAGGACAGGGGGTTAGCTCCTATAATTCACCCCTCCACTTT
CDR3aa: CASTFQGQGVSSYNSPLHF

d_gene: TRBD1
v_gene: TRBV2
j_gene: TRBJ2-3
abundance: .
CDR3nt: TGTGCCAGCAGTGAGACAGGGGGCACAGATACGCAGTATTTT
CDR3aa: CASSETGGTDTQYF

d_gene: .
v_gene: TRBV30
j_gene: TRBJ2-5
abundance: .
CDR3nt: .
CDR3aa: CAWWGRGAPYF

d_gene: TRBD1
v_gene: TRBV19
j_gene: TRBJ2-5
abundance: .
CDR3nt: TGTGCCAGTAGGGACAGGGGTAAAGAGACCCAGTACTTC
CDR3aa: CASRDRGKETQYF

d_gene: TRBD2
v_gene: TRBV30
j_gene: TRBJ2-1
abundance: .
CDR3nt: TGTGCCTGGATGGCTAGCGGGACCGGTGAGCAGTTCTTC
CDR3aa: CAWMASGTGEQFF

d_gene: TRBD2
v_gene: TRBV4-1
j_gene: TRBJ2-5
abundance: once
CDR3nt: TGCGCCAGCAGCCAAGATTACACTAGCGGACGACAAGAGACCCAGTACTTC
CDR3aa: CASSQDYTSGRQETQYF

d_gene: TRBD1
v_gene: TRBV30
j_gene: TRBJ2-1
abundance: .
CDR3nt: TGTGCCTTCACCCCCGGGACAGGGAGCATAGTCGGGCAGTTCTTC
CDR3aa: CAFTPGTGSIVGQFF

d_gene: .
v_gene: TRBV4-1
j_gene: TRBJ1-6
abundance: few
CDR3nt: TGCGCCAGCAGGACGGCGGGGGATTCACCCCTCCACTTT
CDR3aa: CASRTAGDSPLHF

d_gene: TRBD1
v_gene: TRBV28
j_gene: TRBJ1-4
abundance: .
CDR3nt: TGTGCCAGCAGTTTATGGACAGGGAAGGGTGAAAAACTGTTTTTT
CDR3aa: CASSLWTGKGEKLFF

d_gene: TRBD2
v_gene: TRBV7-2
j_gene: TRBJ2-7
abundance: .
CDR3nt: TGTGCCAGCAGCTTCAGCGGGGGGCGATACGAGCAGTACTTC
CDR3aa: CASSFSGGRYEQYF

d_gene: TRBD1
v_gene: TRBV2
j_gene: TRBJ1-2
abundance: .
CDR3nt: TGTGCCAGCAGCAAGGGACAGGGGGCGTCTTTTGGCTATGGCTACACCTTC
CDR3aa: CASSKGQGASFGYGYTF

d_gene: TRBD2
v_gene: TRBV5-1
j_gene: TRBJ2-2
abundance: .
CDR3nt: TGCGCCAGCAGCTTTACTAGCGGAACTAACACCGGGGAGCTGTTTTTT
CDR3aa: CASSFTSGTNTGELFF

d_gene: TRBD2
v_gene: TRBV5-5
j_gene: TRBJ2-7
abundance: .
CDR3nt: TGTGCCAGCAGCCCTTCGGCGGGAGCCGCCTACGAGCAGTACTTC
CDR3aa: CASSPSAGAAYEQYF

d_gene: .
v_gene: TRBV19
j_gene: TRBJ1-2
abundance: .
CDR3nt: TGTGCCAGTAGTATTTCGGCAGGTTTCGGCTACACCTTC
CDR3aa: CASSISAGFGYTF

d_gene: .
v_gene: TRBV15
j_gene: TRBJ2-1
abundance: .
CDR3nt: TGTGCCACCAGTGTAGCCAAGTTGCAGTTCTTC
CDR3aa: CATSVAKLQFF

d_gene: .
v_gene: TRBV7-2
j_gene: TRBJ1-2
abundance: once
CDR3nt: TGTGCCAGCAGCTTAGGTTTCGGGGGGGCCCACGGAGGCTACACCTTC
CDR3aa: CASSLGFGGAHGGYTF

d_gene: .
v_gene: TRBV5-1
j_gene: TRBJ2-2
abundance: few
CDR3nt: TGCGCCAGCAGCCTGACACAAACTAGTGTCCGGGAGCTGTTTTTT
CDR3aa: CASSLTQTSVRELFF

d_gene: .
v_gene: TRBV30
j_gene: TRBJ1-5
abundance: .
CDR3nt: TGTGCCTGGAGTTTTACGGGAGGACGGGGCCAGCCCCAGCATTTT
CDR3aa: CAWSFTGGRGQPQHF

d_gene: .
v_gene: TRBV24-1
j_gene: TRBJ2-5
abundance: .
CDR3nt: TGTGCCACCAGTACCCCGGGGGAGACCCAGTACTTC
CDR3aa: CATSTPGETQYF

d_gene: .
v_gene: TRBV2
j_gene: TRBJ2-2
abundance: .
CDR3nt: TGTGCCAGCCTCAGTAACACCGGGGAGCTGTTTTTT
CDR3aa: CASLSNTGELFF

d_gene: TRBD1
v_gene: TRBV27
j_gene: TRBJ1-2
abundance: once
CDR3nt: TGTGCCAGCAGGAGGACAGGGGGCTCTGGCTACACCTTC
CDR3aa: CASRRTGGSGYTF

d_gene: TRBD2
v_gene: TRBV29-1
j_gene: TRBJ2-2
abundance: .
CDR3nt: TGCAGCGCCCTGGGGGGGGCGAACACCGGGGAGCTGTTTTTT
CDR3aa: CSALGGANTGELFF

d_gene: TRBD1
v_gene: TRBV6-4
j_gene: TRBJ1-1
abundance: many
CDR3nt: TGTGCCAGCAAAAATCAGGGGGGAGTTGGCACTGAAGCTTTCTTT
CDR3aa: CASKNQGGVGTEAFF

d_gene: TRBD2
v_gene: TRBV9
j_gene: TRBJ2-5
abundance: .
CDR3nt: TGTGCCAGCAGCGTAATCGGTAGCGGGGCGGAGACCCAGTACTTC
CDR3aa: CASSVIGSGAETQYF

d_gene: TRBD1
v_gene: TRBV6-4
j_gene: TRBJ2-1
abundance: few
CDR3nt: TGTGCCAGCAGTCTAAGGACAGGGGGCCTCAATGAGCAGTTCTTC
CDR3aa: CASSLRTGGLNEQFF

d_gene: TRBD1
v_gene: TRBV19
j_gene: TRBJ1-2
abundance: .
CDR3nt: TGTGCCAGTAGTCCCGGGGCAGGGGGCGACTATGGCTACACCTTC
CDR3aa: CASSPGAGGDYGYTF

d_gene: .
v_gene: TRBV28
j_gene: TRBJ2-7
abundance: .
CDR3nt: TGTGCCAGCGGCCGCAGGGCCTACGAGCAGTACTTC
CDR3aa: CASGRRAYEQYF

d_gene: .
v_gene: TRBV5-4
j_gene: TRBJ2-3
abundance: .
CDR3nt: TGTGCCAGCAGCGCCCTGGGACTTTACCCAGATACGCAGTATTTT
CDR3aa: CASSALGLYPDTQYF

d_gene: .
v_gene: TRBV19
j_gene: TRBJ2-7
abundance: .
CDR3nt: TGTGCCAGTAGTGGCTCGACTCAATCCTACGAGCAGTACTTC
CDR3aa: CASSGSTQSYEQYF

d_gene: .
v_gene: TRBV7-9
j_gene: TRBJ2-1
abundance: .
CDR3nt: TGTGCCAGCAGCTTAGGATCCCTGGCAAACAATGAGCAGTTCTTC
CDR3aa: CASSLGSLANNEQFF

d_gene: .
v_gene: TRBV21-1
j_gene: TRBJ2-7
abundance: .
CDR3nt: TGTGCCAGCTTCCAGGGGGATCACGAGCAGTACTTC
CDR3aa: CASFQGDHEQYF

d_gene: .
v_gene: TRBV7-9
j_gene: TRBJ1-6
abundance: .
CDR3nt: TGTGCCAGCAGCTTAGGAGCGGGGGAGACGAATAATTCACCCCTCCACTTT
CDR3aa: CASSLGAGETNNSPLHF

d_gene: .
v_gene: TRBV18
j_gene: TRBJ1-6
abundance: .
CDR3nt: TGTGCCAGCTCCCCTGGCGGGACTCGGGCTAATTCACCCCTCCACTTT
CDR3aa: CASSPGGTRANSPLHF

d_gene: TRBD2
v_gene: TRBV24-1
j_gene: TRBJ2-3
abundance: .
CDR3nt: TGTGCCACCAGTGATCCCGGACTAGTAGGTTCAGATACGCAGTATTTT
CDR3aa: CATSDPGLVGSDTQYF

d_gene: TRBD2
v_gene: TRBV6-1
j_gene: TRBJ2-1
abundance: .
CDR3nt: TGTGCCAGCAGTGAATTGAGCGGGAGCTCCTACAATGAGCAGTTCTTC
CDR3aa: CASSELSGSSYNEQFF

d_gene: TRBD1
v_gene: TRBV3-1/TRBV3-2
j_gene: TRBJ1-3
abundance: .
CDR3nt: TGTGCCAGCAGCCAAAGACAGGGGGCTGGGGGAAACACCATATATTTT
CDR3aa: CASSQRQGAGGNTIYF

d_gene: TRBD2
v_gene: TRBV29-1
j_gene: TRBJ2-2
abundance: .
CDR3nt: TGCAGCGTTGTTATTCCTAGCGGGGTCGGGGAGCTGTTTTTT
CDR3aa: CSVVIPSGVGELFF